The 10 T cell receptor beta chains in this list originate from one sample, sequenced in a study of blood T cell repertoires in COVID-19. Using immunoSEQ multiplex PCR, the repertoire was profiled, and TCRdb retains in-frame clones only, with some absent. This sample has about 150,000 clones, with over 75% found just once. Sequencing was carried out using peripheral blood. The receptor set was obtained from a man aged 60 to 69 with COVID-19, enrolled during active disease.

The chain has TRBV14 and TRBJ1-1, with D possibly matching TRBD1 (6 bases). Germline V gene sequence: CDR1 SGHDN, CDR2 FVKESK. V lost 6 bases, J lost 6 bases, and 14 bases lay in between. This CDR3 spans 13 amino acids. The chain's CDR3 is CASRPTGASEAFF. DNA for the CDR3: TGTGCCAGCAGACCGACAGGAGCCTCTGAAGCTTTCTTT. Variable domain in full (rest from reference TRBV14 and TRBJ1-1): EAGVTQFPSHSVIEKGQTVTLRCDPISGHDNLYWYRRVMGKEIKFLLHFVKESKQDESGMPNNRFLAERTGGTYSTLKVQPAELEDSGVYFCASRPTGASEAFFGQGTRLTVV.

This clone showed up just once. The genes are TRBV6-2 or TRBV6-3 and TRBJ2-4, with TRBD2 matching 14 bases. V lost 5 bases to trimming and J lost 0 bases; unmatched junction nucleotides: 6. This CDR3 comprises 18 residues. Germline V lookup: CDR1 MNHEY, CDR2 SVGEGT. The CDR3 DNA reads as TGTGCCAGCAGTGGGACTAGCGGGAGTAATACAGCCAAAAACATTCAGTACTTC. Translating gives CASSGTSGSNTAKNIQYF.

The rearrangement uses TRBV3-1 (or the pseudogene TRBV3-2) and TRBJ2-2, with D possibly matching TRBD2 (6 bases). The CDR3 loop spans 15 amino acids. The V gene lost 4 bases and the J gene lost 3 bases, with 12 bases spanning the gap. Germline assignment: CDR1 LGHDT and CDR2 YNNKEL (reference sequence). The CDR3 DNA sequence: TGTGCCAGCAGCCGTGAGCGACTAGACACCGGGGAGCTGTTTTTT. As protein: CASSRERLDTGELFF.

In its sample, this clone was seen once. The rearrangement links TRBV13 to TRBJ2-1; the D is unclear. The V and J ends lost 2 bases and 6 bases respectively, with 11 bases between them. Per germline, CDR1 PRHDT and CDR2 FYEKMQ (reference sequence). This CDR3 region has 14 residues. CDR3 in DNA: TGTGCCAGCAGCTTATTAGGTCCAGGCAATGAGCAGTTCTTC. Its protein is CASSLLGPGNEQFF. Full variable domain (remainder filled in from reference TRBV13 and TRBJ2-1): AAGVIQSPRHLIKEKRETATLKCYPIPRHDTVYWYQQGPGQDPQFLISFYEKMQSDKGSIPDRFSAQQFSDYHSELNMSSLELGDSALYFCASSLLGPGNEQFFGPGTRLTVL.

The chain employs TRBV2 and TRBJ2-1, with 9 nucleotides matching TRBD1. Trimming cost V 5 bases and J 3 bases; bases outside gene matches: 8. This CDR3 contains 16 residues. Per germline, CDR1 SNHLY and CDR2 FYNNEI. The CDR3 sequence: CASSTPGTGFYNEQFF. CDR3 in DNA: TGTGCCAGCAGTACCCCCGGGACAGGGTTCTACAATGAGCAGTTCTTC.

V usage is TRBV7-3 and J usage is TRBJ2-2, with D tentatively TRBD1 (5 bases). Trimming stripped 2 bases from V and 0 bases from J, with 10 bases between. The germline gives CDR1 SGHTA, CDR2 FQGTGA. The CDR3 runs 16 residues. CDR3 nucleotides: TGTGCCAGCAGCTTATATAAACAGGCGAACACCGGGGAGCTGTTTTTT. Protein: CASSLYKQANTGELFF.

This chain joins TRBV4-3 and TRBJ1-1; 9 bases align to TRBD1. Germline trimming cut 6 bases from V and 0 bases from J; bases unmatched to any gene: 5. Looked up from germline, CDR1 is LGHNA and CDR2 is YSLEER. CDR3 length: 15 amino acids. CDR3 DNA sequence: TGCGCCAGCAGTCTTACAGGGGGCATGAACACTGAAGCTTTCTTT. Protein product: CASSLTGGMNTEAFF.

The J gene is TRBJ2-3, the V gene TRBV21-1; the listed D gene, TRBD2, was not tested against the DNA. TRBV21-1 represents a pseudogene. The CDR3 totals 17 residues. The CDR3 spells CASSKHIAWRGTDTQYF. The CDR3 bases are TGTGCCAGCAGCAAACACATCGCTTGGAGGGGCACAGATACGCAGTATTTT.

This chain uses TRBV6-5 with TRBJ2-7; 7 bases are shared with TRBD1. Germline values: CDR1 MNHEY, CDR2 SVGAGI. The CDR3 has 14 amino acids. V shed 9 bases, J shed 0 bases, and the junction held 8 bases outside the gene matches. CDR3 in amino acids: CARWGQRLSYEQYF. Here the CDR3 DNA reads TGTGCCAGGTGGGGACAGCGACTCTCCTACGAGCAGTACTTC.

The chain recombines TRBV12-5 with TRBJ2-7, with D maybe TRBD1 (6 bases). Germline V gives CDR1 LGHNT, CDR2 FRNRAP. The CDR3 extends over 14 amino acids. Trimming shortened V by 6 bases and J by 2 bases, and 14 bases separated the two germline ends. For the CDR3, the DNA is TGTGCTAGTGGGAAGGAACAGGGACCCTACGAGCAGTACTTC. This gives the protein CASGKEQGPYEQYF.